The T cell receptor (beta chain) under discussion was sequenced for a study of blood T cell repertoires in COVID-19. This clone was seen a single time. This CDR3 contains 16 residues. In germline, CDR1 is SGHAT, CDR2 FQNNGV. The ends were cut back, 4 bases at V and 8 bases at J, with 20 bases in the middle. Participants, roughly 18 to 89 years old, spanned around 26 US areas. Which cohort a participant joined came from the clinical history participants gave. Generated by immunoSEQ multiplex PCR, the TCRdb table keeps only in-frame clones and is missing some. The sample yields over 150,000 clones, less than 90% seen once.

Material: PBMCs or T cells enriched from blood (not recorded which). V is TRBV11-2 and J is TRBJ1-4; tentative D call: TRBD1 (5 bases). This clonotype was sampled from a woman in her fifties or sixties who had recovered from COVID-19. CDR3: CASSSYMGLRKEKLFF. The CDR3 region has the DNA TGTGCCAGCAGCTCGTACATGGGACTCCGCAAAGAAAAACTGTTTTTT.